What follows describes a single T cell receptor (beta chain). Authors' data handling: Reference gene primer amplification gave estimated nucleated cell counts. Here immunoSEQ multiplex PCR was the method, and the copy in TCRdb shows in-frame clones only, minus some. V and J calls and clone size are as listed in that table; D and trimming were resolved from the DNA. This table has roughly 100,000 clones, roughly nine tenths appearing once. These data are taken from a study of blood T cell repertoires in COVID-19. Study information: The United States, Italy and Spain were the sources of the acute and convalescent COVID-19 samples. Sources were T cells, B-cell-depleted T cells, or PBMCs; the material itself was cDNA or gDNA.

Sequenced material: peripheral blood. This sequence originates from a woman at least 80 years old with acute or convalescent COVID-19.

CDR3 coding DNA: TGTGCCAGCAGCCCAGGCCTCCTCTCCGGGGAGCTGTTTTTT. It yields the protein CASSPGLLSGELFF. The V gene is TRBV7-2, the J gene TRBJ2-2; no reliable D call. The V and J ends lost 5 bases and 6 bases respectively, with 13 bases between them. Germline V gene data show CDR1 as SGHTA and CDR2 as FQGNSA. This CDR3 contains 14 residues.